This entry concerns a single T cell receptor (beta chain). Its target is unknown. The donors (healthy individuals) were bone marrow donors. V lost 3 bases, J lost 5 bases, and 10 bases lay in between. CDR1 SEHNR and CDR2 FQNEAQ come from the germline V gene (reference sequence). The CDR3 sequence is 14 residues long. The PCR contained 60 Vbeta and 13 Jbeta primers. Only in-frame clones appear in the TCRdb table, and some are missing; sequencing was by immunoSEQ multiplex PCR. The sample lists some 100,000 clones, approximately 89% seen once, with under 5% in the top ten. The data originate from a study of cytomegalovirus exposure and HLA in healthy donors. Study findings and constraints: Certain sequence variants were highly shared and formed a cluster, and this cluster was likely a sequencing artifact. There were reportedly fewer N-insertions in an Asian-associated ancestry cluster than the approximately 670-donor mean, in a later analysis. Upon later analysis, HLA-associated TCR beta chains proved more clonally expanded than other, equally common chains.

The J gene is TRBJ2-2, the V gene TRBV7-9, with D hard to call. This sequence was found in a man aged 25-45 years in good health and CMV-seronegative. The sequencing sample was made of PBMCs. The CDR3: CASSFPVSTGELFF. DNA of the CDR3: TGTGCCAGCAGCTTCCCGGTTTCGACCGGGGAGCTGTTTTTT.